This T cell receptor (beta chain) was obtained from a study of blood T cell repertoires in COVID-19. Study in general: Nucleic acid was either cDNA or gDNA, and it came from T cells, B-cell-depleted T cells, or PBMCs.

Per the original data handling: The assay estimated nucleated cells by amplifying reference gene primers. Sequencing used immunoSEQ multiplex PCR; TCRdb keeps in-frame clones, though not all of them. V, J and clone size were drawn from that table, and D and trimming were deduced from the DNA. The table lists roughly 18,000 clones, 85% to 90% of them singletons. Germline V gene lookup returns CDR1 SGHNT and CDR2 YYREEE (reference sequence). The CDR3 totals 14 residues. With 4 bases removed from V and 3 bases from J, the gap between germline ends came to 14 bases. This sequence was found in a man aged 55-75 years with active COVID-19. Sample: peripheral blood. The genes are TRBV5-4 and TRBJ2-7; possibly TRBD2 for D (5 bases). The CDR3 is CASSRGHGYYEQYF. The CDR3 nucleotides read TGTGCCAGCAGCCGCGGGCACGGCTACTACGAGCAGTACTTC.